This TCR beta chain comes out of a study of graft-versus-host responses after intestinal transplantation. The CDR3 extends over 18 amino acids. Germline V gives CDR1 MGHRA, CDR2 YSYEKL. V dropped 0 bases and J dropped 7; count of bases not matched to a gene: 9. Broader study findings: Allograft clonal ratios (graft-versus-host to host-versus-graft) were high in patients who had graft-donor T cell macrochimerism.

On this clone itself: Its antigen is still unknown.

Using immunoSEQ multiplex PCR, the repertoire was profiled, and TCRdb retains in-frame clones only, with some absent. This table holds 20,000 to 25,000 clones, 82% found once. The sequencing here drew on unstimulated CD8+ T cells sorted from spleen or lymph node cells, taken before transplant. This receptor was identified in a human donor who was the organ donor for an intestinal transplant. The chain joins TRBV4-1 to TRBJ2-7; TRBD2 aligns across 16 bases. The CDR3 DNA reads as TGCGCCAGCAGCCAAGAGGGGGGGACTAGCGGGAGGGCTCGAGAGCAGTACTTC. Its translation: CASSQEGGTSGRAREQYF.